These 10 T cell receptor beta chains share one sample of origin, sequenced in a study of breast tumors, draining lymph nodes, adjacent tissues (dated by TCRdb to 2016 to 2017). The lymph node samples were taken from the axillary draining lymph nodes of breast cancer patients. The method behind the library was multiplex PCR. TCRdb shows the sequencer as Illumina HiSeq 2000. TCRdb reprocessing: public reads trimmed at Q25 with fastp, clones called with MiXCR, in-frame beta chains kept. A single entry per CDR3 protein holds the most common genes and DNA from its merged rows. This sample holds 170,000 or so distinct CDR3 sequences; approximately 33% were observed only once. The ten most abundant clones make up 3.5% to 4.5% of the sample. The sample was axillary lymph node tissue. The receptors originated from a female donor with breast cancer. Some clones in this sample may be carry-over from other donors' samples.

The sample holds many counts of this clonotype. This chain links TRBV11-2 with TRBJ2-7; TRBD2 matches at 7 bases. Germline CDR1 and CDR2: SGHAT and FQNNGV. The CDR3 spans 14 residues. J lost 4 bases, V lost 5 bases, and 8 bases had no gene match. CDR3 sequence (DNA): TGTGCCAGCAGCGTCTCGGGGACTACTTACGAGCAGTACTTC. Translating it yields CASSVSGTTYEQYF.

This clonotype came up many times. J is TRBJ2-1 and V is TRBV10-1; TRBD2 matches at 11 bases. The CDR3 runs to 15 residues. Germline CDR1 WNHNN, CDR2 SYGVQD (reference sequence). Germline trimming cut 1 base from V and 7 bases from J; bases unmatched to any gene: 3. The CDR3 is CASSELAGGPNEQFF. CDR3 nucleotide sequence: TGCGCCAGCAGTGAGTTAGCGGGGGGGCCTAATGAGCAGTTCTTC.

This clonotype has ten or more counts. This chain uses TRBV19 with TRBJ2-7; no clear D. Trimming cost V 3 bases and J 3 bases, with 9 bases left between them. The CDR3 length is 13 residues. Looked up from germline, CDR1 is LNHDA and CDR2 is SQIVND (reference sequence). CDR3 nucleotides: TGTGCCAGTAGTATGGGCACAGACTACGAGCAGTACTTC. It is translated as CASSMGTDYEQYF.

This clonotype was seen at least ten times. The chain combines TRBV5-5 with TRBJ1-5, with 7 bases identical to TRBD1. V lost 3 bases to trimming and J lost 1 base; unmatched junction nucleotides: 10. The CDR3 has 17 residues. In germline, CDR1 is SGHKS, CDR2 YYEKEE (reference sequence). CDR3 bases: TGTGCCAGCAGCTCGACCCCGGAACAGGGGAGCAATCAGCCCCAGCATTTT. It specifies CASSSTPEQGSNQPQHF.

The rearrangement links TRBV15 to TRBJ1-6, with a weak D call TRBD1 (5 bases). This CDR3 is built from 19 residues. V lost 0 bases and J 0 bases, leaving 15 bases between the germline ends. Germline V CDR1 and CDR2: LNHNV, YYDKDF (reference sequence). CDR3 nucleotides: TGTGCCACCAGCAGAGATCGGACACCGCTGTGCTCCTATAATTCACCCCTCCACTTT. It encodes CATSRDRTPLCSYNSPLHF. The full variable domain, its missing parts supplied by reference TRBV15 and TRBJ1-6, is DAMVIQNPRYQVTQFGKPVTLSCSQTLNHNVMYWYQQKSSQAPKLLFHYYDKDFNNEADTPDNFQSRRPNTSFCFLDIRSPGLGDTAMYLCATSRDRTPLCSYNSPLHFGNGTRLTVT.

This clonotype was recorded many times. Compared with germline, one end of the junction differs, possibly owing to a read error. This sequence joins TRBV2 and TRBJ2-7; D not certain. CDR1 SNHLY and CDR2 FYNNEI come from the germline V gene. The CDR3 totals 13 residues. This CDR3 reads CASSEAPPAPERF. CDR3 DNA: TGTGCCAGCAGTGAAGCGCCCCCGGCGCCAGAGAGGTTC.

The genes are TRBV13 and TRBJ2-1, with a tentative D call TRBD2 (6 bases). Germline values: CDR1 PRHDT, CDR2 FYEKMQ (reference sequence). Deletions cut 1 base from V and 1 base from J, with 8 bases between. The CDR3 runs to 15 residues. CDR3 DNA: TGTGCCAGCAGCTTAGCGGGAGAATCCTACAATGAGCAGTTCTTC. This codes for CASSLAGESYNEQFF.

This clonotype has at least ten counts. The rearrangement links TRBV10-3 to TRBJ2-5; D might be TRBD1 or TRBD2, each matching 6 bases. V lost 3 bases and J 3 bases, leaving 14 bases between the germline ends. The CDR3 spans 15 residues. CDR1 is ENHRY and CDR2 is SYGVKD in the germline V gene. CDR3: CAISDPNGGEETQYF. CDR3 in DNA: TGTGCCATCAGTGACCCTAACGGGGGCGAAGAGACCCAGTACTTC.

This sequence joins TRBV12-3 or TRBV12-4 and TRBJ2-5; 7 nucleotides align to TRBD2. The CDR3 covers 15 residues. The trim removed 4 bases at V and 9 bases at J, leaving 14 bases unmatched. CDR3 DNA: TGTGCCAGCAGTTACCGGGACTACGGCAATCAGCCCCAGTACTTC. It specifies CASSYRDYGNQPQYF.

Worth noting for this clonotype: A clone one base away is much larger, so this may be a read error. The chain recombines TRBV12-3 or TRBV12-4 with TRBJ2-2, with TRBD1 matching over 7 bases. The V segment lost 7 bases and the J segment 6 bases; nucleotides outside the gene matches: 11. The CDR3 spans 15 residues. CDR3 nucleotide sequence: TGTGCCAGCACCGTTAGGCAGGGGGTCGCCGGGGAGCTGTTTTTT. Amino acid sequence: CASTVRQGVAGELFF.